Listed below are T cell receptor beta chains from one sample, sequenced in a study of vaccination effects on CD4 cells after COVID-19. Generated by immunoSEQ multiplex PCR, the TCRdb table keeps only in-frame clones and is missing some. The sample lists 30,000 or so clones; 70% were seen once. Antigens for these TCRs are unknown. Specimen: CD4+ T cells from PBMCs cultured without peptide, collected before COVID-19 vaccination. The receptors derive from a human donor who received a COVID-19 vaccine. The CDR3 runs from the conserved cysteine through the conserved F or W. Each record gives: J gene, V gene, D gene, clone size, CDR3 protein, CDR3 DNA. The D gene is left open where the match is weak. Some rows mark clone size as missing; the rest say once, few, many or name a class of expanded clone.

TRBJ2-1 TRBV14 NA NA CASSPRGISYNEQFF TGTGCCAGCAGCCCCAGGGGAATTTCCTACAATGAGCAGTTCTTC
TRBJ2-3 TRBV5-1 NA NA CASRAGSTDTQYF TGCGCCAGCAGGGCAGGGAGCACAGATACGCAGTATTTT
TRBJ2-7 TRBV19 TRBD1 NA CASSIGHTGGEQYF TGTGCCAGTAGTATAGGTCACACAGGGGGCGAGCAGTACTTC
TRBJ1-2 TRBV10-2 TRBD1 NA CASSVGQLNYGYTF TGCGCCAGCAGTGTGGGACAGCTGAACTATGGCTACACCTTC
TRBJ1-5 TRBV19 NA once CASSTAGYNQPQHF TGTGCCAGTAGTACGGCGGGATACAATCAGCCCCAGCATTTT
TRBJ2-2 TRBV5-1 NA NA CASSLGVSFTGELFF TGCGCCAGCAGCTTGGGGGTCAGCTTCACCGGGGAGCTGTTTTTT
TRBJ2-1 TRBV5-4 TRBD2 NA CASTSGTSGYNEQFF TGTGCCAGCACCTCCGGGACTAGCGGATACAATGAGCAGTTCTTC
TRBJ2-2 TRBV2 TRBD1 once CASSRGRNTGELFF TGTGCCAGCAGCAGGGGGCGGAACACCGGGGAGCTGTTTTTT
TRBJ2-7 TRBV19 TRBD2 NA CASSIALAGAAYEQYF TGTGCCAGTAGTATAGCACTAGCGGGGGCCGCCTACGAGCAGTACTTC
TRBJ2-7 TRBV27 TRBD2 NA CASSLGTSGGGREQYF TGTGCCAGCAGTTTAGGGACTAGCGGGGGGGGTCGAGAGCAGTACTTC
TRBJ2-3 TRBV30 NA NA CAWSVLLGDTQYF TGTGCCTGGAGTGTACTCTTGGGAGATACGCAGTATTTT
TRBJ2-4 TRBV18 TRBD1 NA CASSPLWTGENIQYF TGTGCCAGCTCACCACTCTGGACAGGGGAAAACATTCAGTACTTC
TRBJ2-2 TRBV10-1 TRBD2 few CASSVGLAGGSDTGELFF TGCGCCAGCAGTGTGGGACTAGCGGGAGGGAGCGACACCGGGGAGCTGTTTTTT
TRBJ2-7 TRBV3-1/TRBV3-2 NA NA CASSTISHYEQYF TGTGCCAGCAGCACTATTAGCCACTACGAGCAGTACTTC
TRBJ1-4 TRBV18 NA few CASSPPRAEANEKLFF TGTGCCAGCTCACCACCAAGGGCAGAGGCTAATGAAAAACTGTTTTTT
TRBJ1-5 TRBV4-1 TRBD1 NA CASSRSGTGEQSFEPQHF TGCGCCAGCAGCCGATCCGGGACAGGGGAACAGTCTTTCGAGCCCCAGCATTTT
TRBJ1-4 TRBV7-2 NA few CASSLSRDKSPFF TGTGCCAGCAGCCTGTCCAGGGATAAATCCCCGTTTTTT
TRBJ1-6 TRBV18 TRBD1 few CASSPPGTGTTYSPLHF TGTGCCAGCTCACCTCCCGGGACAGGGACGACATATTCACCCCTCCACTTT
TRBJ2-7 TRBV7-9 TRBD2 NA CASSTLPGLPTYEQYF TGTGCCAGCAGCACCCTACCGGGACTACCTACCTACGAGCAGTACTTC
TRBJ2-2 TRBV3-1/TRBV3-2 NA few CASTMEGVGELFF TGTGCCAGCACCATGGAAGGGGTCGGGGAGCTGTTTTTT
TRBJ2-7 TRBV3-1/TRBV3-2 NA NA CASSESRGGVYEQYF TGTGCCAGCAGCGAAAGCAGAGGGGGGGTTTACGAGCAGTACTTC
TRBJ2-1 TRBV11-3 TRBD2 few CASSRAGTTNEQFF TGTGCCAGCAGCCGCGCCGGGACTACCAATGAGCAGTTCTTC
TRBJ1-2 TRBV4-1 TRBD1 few CASSRTGSNYGYTF TGCGCCAGCAGCAGGACAGGGTCAAACTATGGCTACACCTTC
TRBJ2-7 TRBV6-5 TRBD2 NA CASSHTSGISYEQYF TGTGCCAGCAGTCACACTAGCGGGATCTCCTACGAGCAGTACTTC
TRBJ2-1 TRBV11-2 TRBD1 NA CASSSGQGSSYNEQFF TGTGCCAGCAGCTCCGGACAGGGGAGCTCCTACAATGAGCAGTTCTTC
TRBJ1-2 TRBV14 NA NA CASSQQGVGGYTF TGTGCCAGCAGCCAGCAGGGAGTGGGAGGCTACACCTTC
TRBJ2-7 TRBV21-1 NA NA CASSKRQGQNEQYF TGTGCCAGCAGCAAACGACAGGGACAGAACGAGCAGTACTTC
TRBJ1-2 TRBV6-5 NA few CASSPGMGTSGYTF TGTGCCAGCTCGCCCGGGATGGGGACGAGTGGCTACACCTTC
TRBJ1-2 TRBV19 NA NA CASSPPGIYGYTF TGTGCCAGTAGTCCCCCCGGGATCTATGGCTACACCTTC
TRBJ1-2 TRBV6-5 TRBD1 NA CASRNNRGRDYGYTF TGTGCCAGCAGAAACAACAGGGGGCGCGACTATGGCTACACCTTC
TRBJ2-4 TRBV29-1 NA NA CSVESRVLAKNIQYF TGCAGCGTTGAATCGCGGGTATTAGCCAAAAACATTCAGTACTTC
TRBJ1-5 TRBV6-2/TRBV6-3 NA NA CASSQGKPQHF TGTGCCAGCAGCCAGGGGAAGCCCCAGCATTTT
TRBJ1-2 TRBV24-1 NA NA CATSEYGYRGYTF TGTGCCACCAGTGAATACGGGTATAGAGGCTACACCTTC
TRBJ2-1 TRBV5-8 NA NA CASSPTAHWYNEQFF TGTGCCAGCAGCCCGACTGCACACTGGTACAATGAGCAGTTCTTC
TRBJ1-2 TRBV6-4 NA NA CASSDSDRYYGYTF TGTGCCAGCAGTGACTCGGACCGATACTATGGCTACACCTTC
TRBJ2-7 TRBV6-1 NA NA CASSEETGLVVHEQYF TGTGCCAGCAGTGAAGAAACAGGGCTCGTTGTCCACGAGCAGTACTTC
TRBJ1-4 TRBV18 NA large CASSPRRTTNEKLFF TGTGCCAGCTCACCAAGACGGACAACTAATGAAAAACTGTTTTTT